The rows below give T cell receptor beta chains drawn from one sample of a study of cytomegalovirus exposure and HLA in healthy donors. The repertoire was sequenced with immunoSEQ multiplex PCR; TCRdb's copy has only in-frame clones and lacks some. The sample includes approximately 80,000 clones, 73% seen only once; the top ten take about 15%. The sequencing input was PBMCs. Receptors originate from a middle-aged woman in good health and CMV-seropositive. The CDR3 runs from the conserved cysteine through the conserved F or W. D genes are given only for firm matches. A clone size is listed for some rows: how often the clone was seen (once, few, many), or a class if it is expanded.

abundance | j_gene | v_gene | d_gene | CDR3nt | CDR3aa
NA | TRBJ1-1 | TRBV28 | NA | TGTGCCAGCTTCGTGAACACTGAAGCTTTCTTT | CASFVNTEAFF
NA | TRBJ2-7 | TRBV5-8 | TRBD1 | TGTGCCAGCAGCTTATTTATGGGACAGGGCGCCTACGAGCAGTACTTC | CASSLFMGQGAYEQYF
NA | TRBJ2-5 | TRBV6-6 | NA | TGTGCCAGCAGTTACCCGGGTCTAGCAGCTAAAGAGACCCAGTACTTC | CASSYPGLAAKETQYF
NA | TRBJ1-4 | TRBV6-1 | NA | TGTGCCAGCAAAGGACACCAAACTAATGAAAAACTGTTTTTT | CASKGHQTNEKLFF
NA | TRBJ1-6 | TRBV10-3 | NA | TGTGCCATCAGGCCGGGAACTCAGGTTTCACCCCTCCACTTT | CAIRPGTQVSPLHF
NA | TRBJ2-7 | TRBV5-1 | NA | TGCGCCAGCAGGGAGTCAGGGGTCGGCTACGAGCAGTACTTC | CASRESGVGYEQYF
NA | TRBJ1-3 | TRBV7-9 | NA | TGTGCCAGCAGCTTATTAACAGGCTCTGGAAACACCATATATTTT | CASSLLTGSGNTIYF
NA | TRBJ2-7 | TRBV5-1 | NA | TGCGCCAGCAGCCTAGCCGCACAGGGAGGGTACGAGCAGTACTTC | CASSLAAQGGYEQYF
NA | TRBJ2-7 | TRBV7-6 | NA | TGTGCCAGCAGCTTAGGACAGAACACCTACGAGCAGTACTTC | CASSLGQNTYEQYF
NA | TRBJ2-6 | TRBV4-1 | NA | TGCGCCAGTCACCGACAGGGAGGCTCTGGGGCCAACGTCCTGACTTTC | CASHRQGGSGANVLTF
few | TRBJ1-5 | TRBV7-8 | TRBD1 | TGTGCCAGCAGCCCGGACAGGGCCGGGGATCAGCCCCAGCATTTT | CASSPDRAGDQPQHF
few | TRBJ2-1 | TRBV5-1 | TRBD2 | TGCGCCAGTCGGACTAGCGACTCCTACAATGAGCAGTTCTTC | CASRTSDSYNEQFF
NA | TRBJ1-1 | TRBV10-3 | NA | TGTGCCATCAGTGGAGACAGGTTGAACACTGAAGCTTTCTTT | CAISGDRLNTEAFF
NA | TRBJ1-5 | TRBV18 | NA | TGTGCCAGCTCACCAGGGGCTTTCGGCAATCAGCCCCAGCATTTT | CASSPGAFGNQPQHF
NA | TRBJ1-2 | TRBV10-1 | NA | TGCGCCAGCAGTGAGTCGAGGCAGGGAGGCTACACCTTC | CASSESRQGGYTF
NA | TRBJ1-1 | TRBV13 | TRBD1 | TGTGCCAGCAGCCCCCTGCGGGACAGCTACTTAGGAACTGAAGCTTTCTTT | CASSPLRDSYLGTEAFF
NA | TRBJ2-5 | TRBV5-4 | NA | TGTGCCAGCAGGTTAAGAGGGGGTAGGGAGACCCAGTACTTC | CASRLRGGRETQYF